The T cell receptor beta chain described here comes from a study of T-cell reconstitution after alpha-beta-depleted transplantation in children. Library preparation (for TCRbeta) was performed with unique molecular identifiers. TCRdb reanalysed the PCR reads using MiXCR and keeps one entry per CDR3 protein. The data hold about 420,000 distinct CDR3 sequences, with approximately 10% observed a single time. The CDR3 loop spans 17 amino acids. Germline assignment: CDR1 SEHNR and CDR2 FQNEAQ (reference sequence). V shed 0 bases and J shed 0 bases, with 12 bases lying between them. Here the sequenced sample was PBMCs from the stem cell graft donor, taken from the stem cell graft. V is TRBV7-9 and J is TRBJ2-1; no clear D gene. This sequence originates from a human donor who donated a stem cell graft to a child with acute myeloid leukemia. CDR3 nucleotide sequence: TGTGCCAGCAGCTTAGCGTTGACTGACCCCTCCTACAATGAGCAGTTCTTC. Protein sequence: CASSLALTDPSYNEQFF.